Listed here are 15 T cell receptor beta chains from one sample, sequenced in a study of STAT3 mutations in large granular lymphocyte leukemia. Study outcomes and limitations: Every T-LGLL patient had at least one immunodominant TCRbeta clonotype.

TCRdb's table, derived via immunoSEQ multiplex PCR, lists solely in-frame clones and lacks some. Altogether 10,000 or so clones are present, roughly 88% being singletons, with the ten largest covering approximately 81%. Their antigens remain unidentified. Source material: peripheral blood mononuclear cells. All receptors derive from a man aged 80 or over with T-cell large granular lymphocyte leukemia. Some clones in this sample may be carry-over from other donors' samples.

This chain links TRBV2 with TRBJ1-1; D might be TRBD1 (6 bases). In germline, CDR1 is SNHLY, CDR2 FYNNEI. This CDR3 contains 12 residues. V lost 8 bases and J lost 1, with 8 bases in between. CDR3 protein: CASSTGNTEAFF. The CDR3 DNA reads TGTGCCAGCTCGACAGGGAACACTGAAGCTTTCTTT.

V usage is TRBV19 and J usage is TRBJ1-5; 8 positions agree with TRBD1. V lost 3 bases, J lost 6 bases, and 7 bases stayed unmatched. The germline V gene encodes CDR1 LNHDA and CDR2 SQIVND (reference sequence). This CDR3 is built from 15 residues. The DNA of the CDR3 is TGTGCCAGTAGTATGACCGGACAGGGCGGTCAGCCCCAGCATTTT. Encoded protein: CASSMTGQGGQPQHF.

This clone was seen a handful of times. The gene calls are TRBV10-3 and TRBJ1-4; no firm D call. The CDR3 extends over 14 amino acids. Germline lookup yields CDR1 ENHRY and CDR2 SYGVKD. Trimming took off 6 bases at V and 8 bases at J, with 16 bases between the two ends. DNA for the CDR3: TGTGCCATCAGCTATGACATGTTCGGCGAAAAACTGTTTTTT. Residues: CAISYDMFGEKLFF.

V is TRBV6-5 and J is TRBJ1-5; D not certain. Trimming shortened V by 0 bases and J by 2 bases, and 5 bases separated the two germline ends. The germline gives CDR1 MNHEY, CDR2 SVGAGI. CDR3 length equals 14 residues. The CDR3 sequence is CASSYSGRNQPQHF. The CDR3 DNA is TGTGCCAGCAGTTACTCGGGCCGCAATCAGCCCCAGCATTTT.

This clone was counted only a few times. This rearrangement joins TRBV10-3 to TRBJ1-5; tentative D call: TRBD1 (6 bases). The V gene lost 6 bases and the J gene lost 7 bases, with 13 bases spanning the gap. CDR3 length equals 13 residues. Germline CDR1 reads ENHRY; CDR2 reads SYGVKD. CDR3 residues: CAIRGDQGQPQHF. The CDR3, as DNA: TGTGCCATCAGGGGAGACCAGGGGCAGCCCCAGCATTTT.

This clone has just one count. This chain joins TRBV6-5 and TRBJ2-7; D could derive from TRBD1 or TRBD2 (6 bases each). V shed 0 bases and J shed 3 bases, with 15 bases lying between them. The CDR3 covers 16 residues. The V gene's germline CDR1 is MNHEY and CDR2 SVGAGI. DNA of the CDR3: TGTGCCAGCAGTTACTCGACGGGGGCAGGTCTCTACGAGCAGTACTTC. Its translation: CASSYSTGAGLYEQYF.

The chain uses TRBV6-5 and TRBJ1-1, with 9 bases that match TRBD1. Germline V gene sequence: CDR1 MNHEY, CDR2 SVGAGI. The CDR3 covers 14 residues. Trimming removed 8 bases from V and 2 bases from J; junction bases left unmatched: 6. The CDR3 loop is CASGGTGLNTEAFF. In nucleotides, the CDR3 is TGTGCCAGCGGGGGGACAGGGCTCAACACTGAAGCTTTCTTT.

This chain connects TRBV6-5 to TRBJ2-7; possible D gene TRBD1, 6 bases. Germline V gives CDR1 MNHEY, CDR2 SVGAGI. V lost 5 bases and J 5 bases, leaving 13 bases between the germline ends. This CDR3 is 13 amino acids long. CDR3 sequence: CASSRDTVHEQYF. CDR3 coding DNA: TGTGCCAGCAGTAGGGACACCGTCCACGAGCAGTACTTC.

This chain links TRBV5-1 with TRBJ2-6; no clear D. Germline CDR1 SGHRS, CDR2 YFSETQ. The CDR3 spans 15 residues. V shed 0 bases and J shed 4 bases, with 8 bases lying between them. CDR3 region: CASSLAGQGANVLTF. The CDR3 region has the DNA TGCGCCAGCAGCTTGGCGGGTCAGGGGGCCAACGTCCTGACTTTC. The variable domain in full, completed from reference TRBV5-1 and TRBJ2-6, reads KAGVTQTPRYLIKTRGQQVTLSCSPISGHRSVSWYQQTPGQGLQFLFEYFSETQRNKGNFPGRFSGRQFSNSRSEMNVSTLELGDSALYLCASSLAGQGANVLTFGAGSRLTVL.

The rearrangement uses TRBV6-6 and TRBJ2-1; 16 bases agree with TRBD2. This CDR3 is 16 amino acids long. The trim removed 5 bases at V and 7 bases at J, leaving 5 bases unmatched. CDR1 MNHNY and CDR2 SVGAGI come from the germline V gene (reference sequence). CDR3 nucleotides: TGTGCCAGCAGTACGGGACTAGCGGGGGGGGAGAATGAGCAGTTCTTC. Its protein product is CASSTGLAGGENEQFF.

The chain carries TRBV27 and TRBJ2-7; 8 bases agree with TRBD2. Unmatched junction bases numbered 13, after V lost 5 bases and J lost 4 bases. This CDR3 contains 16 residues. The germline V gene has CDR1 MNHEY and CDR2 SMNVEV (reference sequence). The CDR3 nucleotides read TGTGCCAGCAGTCCAAGGCGGGGGGCTGGTTTTTACGAGCAGTACTTC. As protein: CASSPRRGAGFYEQYF.

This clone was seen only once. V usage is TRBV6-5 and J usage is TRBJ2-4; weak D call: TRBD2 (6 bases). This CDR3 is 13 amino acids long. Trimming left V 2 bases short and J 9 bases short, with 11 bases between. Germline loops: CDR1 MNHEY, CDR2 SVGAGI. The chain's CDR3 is CASSYRAGGIQYF. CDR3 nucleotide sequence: TGTGCCAGCAGTTACCGGGCCGGGGGCATTCAGTACTTC.

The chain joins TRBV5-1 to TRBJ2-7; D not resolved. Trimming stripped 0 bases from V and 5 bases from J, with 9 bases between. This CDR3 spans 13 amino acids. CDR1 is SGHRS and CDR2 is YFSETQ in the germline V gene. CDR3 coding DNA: TGCGCCAGCAGCTTGGATATCCTGAACGAGCAGTACTTC. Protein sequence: CASSLDILNEQYF.

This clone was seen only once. The DNA of the CDR3 is TGCGCCAGCAGCGCCTACAGGTTGGGAAGTACAGATACGCAGTATTTT. As protein: CASSAYRLGSTDTQYF. The chain uses TRBV5-1 and TRBJ2-3; D might be TRBD1 (5 bases). The V end lost 4 bases, the J end lost 3 bases, and 18 bases lay between the germline ends. Germline V gene lookup returns CDR1 SGHRS and CDR2 YFSETQ. This CDR3 comprises 16 residues. Full variable domain (remainder filled in from reference TRBV5-1 and TRBJ2-3): KAGVTQTPRYLIKTRGQQVTLSCSPISGHRSVSWYQQTPGQGLQFLFEYFSETQRNKGNFPGRFSGRQFSNSRSEMNVSTLELGDSALYLCASSAYRLGSTDTQYFGPGTRLTVL.

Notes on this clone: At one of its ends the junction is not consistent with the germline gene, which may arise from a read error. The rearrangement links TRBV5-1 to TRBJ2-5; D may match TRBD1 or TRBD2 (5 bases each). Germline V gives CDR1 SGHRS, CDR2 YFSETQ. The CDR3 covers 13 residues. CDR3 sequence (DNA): TGCGCCAGCAGCTTGTGGGACCAGGAGACCCAGTACTTC. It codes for CASSLWDQETQYF. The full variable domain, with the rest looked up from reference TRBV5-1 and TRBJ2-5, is KAGVTQTPRYLIKTRGQQVTLSCSPISGHRSVSWYQQTPGQGLQFLFEYFSETQRNKGNFPGRFSGRQFSNSRSEMNVSTLELGDSALYLCASSLWDQETQYFGPGTRLLVL.